A single T cell receptor (beta chain) is shown here with its context. Its antigen has not been determined. Within one base of it there is no much larger clone, and no base qualities were kept. TCR beta CDR3 regions were amplified from RNA transcripts. For the first round of RT-PCR on the TCR CDR3, the HTBI primer set was used together with the Qiagen OneStep RT-PCR kit. Libraries were constructed in a second round of multiplex PCR, after which size selection and purification were performed. The libraries were sequenced on an Illumina HiSeq2000 using paired-end 100 bp reads. The source study handled its data this way. Raw data were processed with SOAPnuke, discarding reads with adapters, uncalled bases, mean Phred below 15, or no exact constant-primer or identifier match. High-quality paired reads were merged using COPE v1.2.5, and each unique nucleotide sequence was defined as a clonotype. MiTCR v1.1 was used to align clonotypes to the IMGT TRBV, TRBD and TRBJ reference segments. The analysis included only V-J combinations with a frequency above 0.0001, which together covered 98% to 99.2% of the repertoires. A TCS score was defined as the ratio between F50 (clonal expansion) and ExV (chaos), using BLOSUM62-based TCRdist between CDR3 peptides within each V-J. Welch's t-statistics and random forest reduced 450 to 600 V-J features to roughly 13, which were used in a naive Bayes classifier (R e1071). In-frame beta chains were kept once TCRdb had trimmed the public reads at Q25 with fastp and called clones with MiXCR. Each record represents a unique CDR3 protein, reported with the most common genes and DNA among its rows. These V and J calls are TCRdb output, not the study's own analysis. This sample comprises 400,000 to 450,000 distinct CDR3 sequences, roughly 14% of them detected only once. The ten largest account for around 14% of the sample.

The data stem from a study of T cells in Graves' hyperthyroidism and ophthalmopathy (dated by TCRdb to 2018 to 2020). With regard to the full study: Peripheral blood samples were taken at the time of initial diagnosis, prior to any treatment. A discovery cohort of about a hundred patients, approximately 45 with Graves' ophthalmopathy and over 55 with stable Graves' hyperthyroidism, was used to find distinguishing TCR V-J signatures. Prospective prediction of ophthalmopathy was tested in an independent validation cohort consisting of about 20 hyperthyroidism patients and more than 15 patients who later progressed to ophthalmopathy. The 95 to 100 discovery patients were divided at random into training and test sets in a 7:3 ratio. The study also compared thyroid tissue and blood T-cell repertoires from 6 or 7 Graves' hyperthyroidism patients. Once sampling was done, hyperthyroidism patients were given methimazole at a starting dose of 30 mg daily, whereas ophthalmopathy patients were given high-dose intravenous methylprednisolone. The paper reports TCR Vbeta CDR3 sequencing of over 120 peripheral blood samples: over 40 ophthalmopathy, under 80 hyperthyroidism and approximately 17 progressor patients.

Moderately to severely active disease, a Clinical Activity Score of at least 3, a NOSPECS grade of at least 4, and a duration under 3 months were present in ophthalmopathy patients. Any patient with an uncontrolled infection, another autoimmune disease, pregnancy or lactation was excluded. Clinical symptoms, serum thyroxine and TRAb, thyroid ultrasound, and orbital computed tomography formed the basis for the diagnoses. Ficoll-Paque density gradient centrifugation was used to isolate PBMCs from 10 ml of fresh peripheral blood. Total RNA was extracted with Trizol reagent, and quality was checked on an Agilent 2100 Bioanalyzer. Study-wide findings and limitations: Ophthalmopathy was separated from stable hyperthyroidism by a 13 V-J signature model, with approximately 90% sensitivity and just over 81% specificity obtained in cross-validation and 80%/75% obtained in testing. No statistical method was used to set the sample size in advance, and investigators knew the group allocation. Most expanded thyroid clonotypes (frequency above 0.001) were also found in blood, which suggests that blood repertoires may mirror thyroid immune responses. In validation, the model predicted progression to ophthalmopathy a median of approximately 6.3 months before onset, with approximately 71% sensitivity and 72.22% specificity.

For CDR1 and CDR2, the germline V gene lists SQVTM and ANQGSEA. From cysteine to phenylalanine, the CDR3 is 13 amino acids long. Only the CDR3 DNA stays, 39 bases, in frame from base 1. V and J are trimmed by 6 bases and 6 bases, and the gene matches miss 9 bases of the junction. The sequence joins TRBV29-1 to TRBJ2-3; 7 middle bases align to TRBD2. Sequencing used blood. This clonotype was sampled from a man aged 18 to 30 with Graves' ophthalmopathy. This receptor carries the CDR3 CSVIRDGGDTQYF. Read as DNA, the sequence is TGCAGCGTGATCCGGGACGGGGGGGATACGCAGTATTTT.